Sequencing of this T cell receptor (beta chain) was carried out in a study of T cell responses to AZD1222 COVID-19 vaccine. Clones were read by immunoSEQ multiplex PCR, and TCRdb kept only the in-frame ones, dropping some. The table includes some 90,000 clones, around 90% detected once. The CDR3 is 11 amino acids. The germline V gene has CDR1 MNHEY and CDR2 SVGEGT. The V end lost 6 bases, the J end lost 6 bases, and 6 bases lay between the germline ends. The study's findings and limits: Without day 14 samples, only post-peak T cell repertoires were studied. The CD4 TCRs associated with vaccination extended across spike and predominated at 160-218 and 743-854. The reported proportion of spike-specific TCRs targeting unmutated variant regions was nearly half. Clonal diversity was possibly underestimated, and the donors were mostly white British, with more females.

Note on this clone: Its target is not known.

V gene TRBV6-2 or TRBV6-3 combines with J gene TRBJ1-5; D is unclear. This specimen was peripheral blood, taken on day 0 of MenACWY control vaccination. The TCR comes from an adult in good health. The chain's CDR3 is CASSHGQPQHF. As DNA, the CDR3 is TGTGCCAGCAGCCACGGTCAGCCCCAGCATTTT.